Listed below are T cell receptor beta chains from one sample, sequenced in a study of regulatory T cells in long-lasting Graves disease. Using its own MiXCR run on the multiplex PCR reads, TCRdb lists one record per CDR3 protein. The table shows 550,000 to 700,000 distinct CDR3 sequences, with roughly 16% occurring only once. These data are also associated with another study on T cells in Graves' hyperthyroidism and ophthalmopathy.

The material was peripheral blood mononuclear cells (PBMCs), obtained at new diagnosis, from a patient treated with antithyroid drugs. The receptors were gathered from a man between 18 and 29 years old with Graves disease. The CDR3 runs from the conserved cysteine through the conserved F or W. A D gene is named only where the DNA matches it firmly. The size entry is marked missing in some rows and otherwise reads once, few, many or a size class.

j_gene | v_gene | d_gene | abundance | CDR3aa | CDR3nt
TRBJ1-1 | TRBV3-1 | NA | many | CASSQDSYGTATEAFF | TGTGCCAGCAGCCAAGATAGTTACGGGACTGCCACTGAAGCTTTCTTT
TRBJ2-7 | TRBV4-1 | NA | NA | CASSRSTRGGYEQYF | TGCGCCAGCAGCCGCAGTACTAGAGGTGGCTACGAGCAGTACTTC
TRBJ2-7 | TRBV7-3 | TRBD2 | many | CASSASGTSGSYEQYF | TGTGCCAGCAGCGCCTCCGGGACTAGCGGGTCCTACGAGCAGTACTTC
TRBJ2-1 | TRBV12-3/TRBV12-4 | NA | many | CASTSSYNEQFF | TGTGCCAGCACCAGCTCCTACAATGAGCAGTTCTTC
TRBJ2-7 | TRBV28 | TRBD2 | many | CASKLAGAISYEQYF | TGTGCCAGCAAGTTAGCGGGAGCAATCTCCTACGAGCAGTACTTC
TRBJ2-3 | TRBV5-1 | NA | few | CASSLGAALSTDTQYF | TGCGCCAGCAGCTTGGGTGCGGCCCTAAGCACAGATACGCAGTATTTT
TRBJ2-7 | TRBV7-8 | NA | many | CATKDGGRNEQYF | TGTGCCACGAAAGACGGGGGGCGGAACGAGCAGTACTTC
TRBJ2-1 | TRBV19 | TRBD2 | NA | CASSPLAGGPRKVF | TGTGCCAGTAGTCCCTTAGCGGGAGGGCCTCGAAAAGTCTTC
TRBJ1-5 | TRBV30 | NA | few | CAWSLINQPQHF | TGTGCCTGGAGTCTGATCAATCAGCCCCAGCATTTT
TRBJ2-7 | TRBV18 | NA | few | CASSPPGTRDREQYF | TGTGCCAGCTCACCACCGGGGACAAGGGACCGCGAGCAGTACTTC
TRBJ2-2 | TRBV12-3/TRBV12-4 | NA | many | CASSLLGNGELFF | TGTGCCAGCAGTTTACTGGGGAACGGGGAGCTGTTTTTT
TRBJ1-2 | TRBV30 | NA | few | CAGPGDYGYTF | TGTGCCGGCCCAGGCGACTATGGCTACACCTTC
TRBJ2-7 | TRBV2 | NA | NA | CASSDDIARRHF | TGTGCCAGCAGTGACGACATCGCACGACGGCACTTC
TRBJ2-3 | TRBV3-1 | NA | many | CASSHQTTSYTDTQYF | TGTGCCAGCAGCCATCAGACTACCAGCTACACAGATACGCAGTATTTT
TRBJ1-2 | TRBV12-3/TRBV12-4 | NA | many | CASTTSQGIGYTF | TGTGCCAGCACCACCTCCCAGGGCATTGGCTACACCTTC
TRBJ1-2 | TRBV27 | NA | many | CASSPGPAQPKLNYGYTF | TGTGCCAGCAGCCCCGGGCCAGCCCAGCCCAAATTAAACTATGGCTACACCTTC
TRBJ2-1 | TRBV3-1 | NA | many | CASSQIQSAEQFF | TGTGCCAGCAGCCAAATCCAGTCTGCTGAGCAGTTCTTC
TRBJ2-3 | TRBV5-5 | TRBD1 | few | CASTANPNRGDTQYF | TGTGCCAGCACCGCAAATCCTAACAGGGGTGATACGCAGTATTTT
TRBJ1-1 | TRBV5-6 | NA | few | CASSLATLGEAFF | TGTGCCAGCAGCTTGGCTACGCTGGGTGAAGCTTTCTTT
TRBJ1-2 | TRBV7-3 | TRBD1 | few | CASSPRQGSNYGYTF | TGTGCCAGCAGCCCTAGACAGGGCTCTAACTATGGCTACACCTTC
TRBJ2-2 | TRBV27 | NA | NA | CASNPFGGTGELFF | TGTGCCAGCAATCCATTTGGGGGCACCGGGGAGCTGTTTTTT
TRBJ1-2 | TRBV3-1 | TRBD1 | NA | CASSPRQGSYGYTF | TGTGCCAGCAGTCCTAGACAGGGAAGCTATGGCTACACCTTC
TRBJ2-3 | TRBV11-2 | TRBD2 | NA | CASSPAGVSDTQYF | TGTGCCAGCAGCCCAGCGGGAGTATCGGATACGCAGTATTTT
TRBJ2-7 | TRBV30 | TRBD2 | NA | CAWSRTRVAGVHEQYF | TGTGCCTGGAGCCGAACCCGAGTAGCGGGAGTCCACGAGCAGTACTTC
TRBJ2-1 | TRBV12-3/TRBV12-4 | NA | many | CASSPTPSSYNEQFF | TGTGCCAGCAGTCCTACCCCCAGCAGCTACAATGAGCAGTTCTTC
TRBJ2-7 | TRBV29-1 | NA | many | CSVEDQGTGASYEQYF | TGCAGCGTTGAAGATCAGGGAACGGGAGCAAGTTACGAGCAGTACTTC
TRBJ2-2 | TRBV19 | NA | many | CASAVDTGELFF | TGTGCCAGTGCAGTTGACACCGGGGAGCTGTTTTTT
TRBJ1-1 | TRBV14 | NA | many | CASSQVMRAPGTEAFF | TGTGCCAGCAGCCAAGTCATGAGGGCCCCGGGCACTGAAGCTTTCTTT
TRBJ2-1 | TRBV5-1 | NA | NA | CASNLDRAEYNEQFF | TGCGCCAGCAACTTGGATAGGGCGGAATACAATGAGCAGTTCTTC
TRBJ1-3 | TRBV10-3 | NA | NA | CAIKDQGLGGNTIYF | TGTGCCATCAAAGACCAGGGGCTCGGAGGAAACACCATATATTTT
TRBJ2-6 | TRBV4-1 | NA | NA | CASSQVLTASGGANVLTF | TGCGCCAGCAGCCAAGTCCTGACCGCGTCTGGGGGGGCCAACGTCCTGACTTTC
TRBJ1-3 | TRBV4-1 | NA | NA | CASSRSFPGPENTIYF | TGCGCCAGCAGCCGATCGTTCCCGGGGCCAGAGAACACCATATATTTT
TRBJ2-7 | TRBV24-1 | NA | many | CATSDLGSYEQYF | TGTGCCACCAGTGATTTAGGCAGCTACGAGCAGTACTTC
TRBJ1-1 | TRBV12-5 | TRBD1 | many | CASGLARPGGTEAFF | TGTGCTAGTGGTTTGGCCCGCCCAGGGGGCACTGAAGCTTTCTTT
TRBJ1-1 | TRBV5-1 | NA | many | CASSQQPGNTEAFF | TGCGCCAGCAGTCAGCAGCCGGGGAACACTGAAGCTTTCTTT
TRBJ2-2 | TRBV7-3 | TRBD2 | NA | CASSLTPRGAGGTGELFF | TGTGCCAGCAGCTTAACCCCTCGTGGCGCGGGAGGTACCGGGGAGCTGTTTTTT
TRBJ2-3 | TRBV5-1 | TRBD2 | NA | CASSFGRVTDTQYF | TGCGCCAGCAGCTTCGGGAGGGTGACAGATACGCAGTATTTT
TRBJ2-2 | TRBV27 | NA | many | CASSPNRVQNTGELFF | TGTGCCAGCAGCCCGAACAGGGTCCAGAACACCGGGGAGCTGTTTTTT
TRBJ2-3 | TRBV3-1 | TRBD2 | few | CASSQIAGVTDTQYF | TGTGCCAGCAGCCAGATAGCGGGAGTCACAGATACGCAGTATTTT
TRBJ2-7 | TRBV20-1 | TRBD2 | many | CSARDSWTSGGEQYF | TGCAGTGCTAGAGATTCGTGGACTAGCGGAGGCGAGCAGTACTTC
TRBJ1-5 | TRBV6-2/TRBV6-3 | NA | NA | CASSYSYREVDDSNQPQHF | TGTGCCAGCAGTTACTCTTACAGGGAGGTGGATGACAGCAATCAGCCCCAGCATTTT
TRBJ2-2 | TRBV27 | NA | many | CASSLNPTGELFF | TGTGCCAGCAGTTTAAATCCTACCGGGGAGCTGTTTTTT
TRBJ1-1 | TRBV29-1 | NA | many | CSVRQSGPNTEAFF | TGCAGCGTCCGGCAGTCGGGGCCGAACACTGAAGCTTTCTTT
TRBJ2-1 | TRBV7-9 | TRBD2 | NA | CASRLQSSGRGGSYNEQFF | TGTGCCAGCAGGCTACAGTCTAGCGGGAGGGGGGGCTCCTACAATGAGCAGTTCTTC
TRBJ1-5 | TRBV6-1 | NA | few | CASTVGTGLYNQPQHF | TGTGCCAGCACCGTAGGGACTGGATTATACAATCAGCCCCAGCATTTT
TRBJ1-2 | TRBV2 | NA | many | CASSGREVNYGYTF | TGTGCCAGCAGCGGCAGGGAGGTAAACTATGGCTACACCTTC
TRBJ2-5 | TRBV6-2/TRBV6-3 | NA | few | CASSPPPRETQYF | TGTGCCAGCAGTCCTCCGCCGCGGGAGACCCAGTACTTC
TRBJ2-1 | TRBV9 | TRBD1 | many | CASSVEDRVRHEQFF | TGTGCCAGCAGCGTAGAAGACAGGGTTCGGCATGAGCAGTTCTTC
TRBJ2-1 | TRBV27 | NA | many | CASSLGTPYNEQFF | TGTGCCAGCAGTTTGGGGACACCCTACAATGAGCAGTTCTTC
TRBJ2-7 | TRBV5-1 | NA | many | CASSFIGTAEGEQYF | TGCGCCAGCAGCTTCATCGGGACGGCCGAGGGCGAGCAGTACTTC
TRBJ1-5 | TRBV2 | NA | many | CASTRDLDQPQHF | TGTGCCAGCACTAGGGACCTCGACCAGCCCCAGCATTTT
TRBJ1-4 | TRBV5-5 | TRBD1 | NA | CASSFLGQVEKLFF | TGTGCCAGCAGCTTCCTTGGACAGGTGGAAAAACTGTTTTTT
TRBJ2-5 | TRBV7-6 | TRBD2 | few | CASSSRGLADQETQYF | TGTGCCAGCAGCTCACGCGGACTAGCGGACCAAGAGACCCAGTACTTC
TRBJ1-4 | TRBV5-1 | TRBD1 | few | CASSQQGAGEKLFF | TGCGCCAGCAGCCAACAGGGGGCGGGTGAAAAACTGTTTTTT
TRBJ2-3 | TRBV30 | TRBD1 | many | CAGQGQGGWDTQYF | TGTGCCGGCCAAGGACAGGGTGGCTGGGATACGCAGTATTTT
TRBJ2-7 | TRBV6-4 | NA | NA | CASSDSLLLGSYEQYF | TGTGCCAGCAGTGACTCGCTACTTTTGGGGTCCTACGAGCAGTACTTC
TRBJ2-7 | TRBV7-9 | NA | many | CASSPRLISEQYF | TGTGCCAGCAGCCCCAGACTAATTAGCGAGCAGTACTTC